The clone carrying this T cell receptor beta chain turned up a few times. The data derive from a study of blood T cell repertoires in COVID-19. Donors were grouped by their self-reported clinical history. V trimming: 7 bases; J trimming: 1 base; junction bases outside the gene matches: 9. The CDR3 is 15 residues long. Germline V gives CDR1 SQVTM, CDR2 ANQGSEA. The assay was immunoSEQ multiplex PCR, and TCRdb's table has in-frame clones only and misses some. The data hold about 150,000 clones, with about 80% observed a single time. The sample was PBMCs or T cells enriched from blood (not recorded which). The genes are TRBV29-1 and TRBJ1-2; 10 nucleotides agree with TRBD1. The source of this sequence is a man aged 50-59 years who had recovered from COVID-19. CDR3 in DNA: TGCAGCGCTGCCGAAGGACAGGGGGTTAACTATGGCTACACCTTC. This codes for CSAAEGQGVNYGYTF.